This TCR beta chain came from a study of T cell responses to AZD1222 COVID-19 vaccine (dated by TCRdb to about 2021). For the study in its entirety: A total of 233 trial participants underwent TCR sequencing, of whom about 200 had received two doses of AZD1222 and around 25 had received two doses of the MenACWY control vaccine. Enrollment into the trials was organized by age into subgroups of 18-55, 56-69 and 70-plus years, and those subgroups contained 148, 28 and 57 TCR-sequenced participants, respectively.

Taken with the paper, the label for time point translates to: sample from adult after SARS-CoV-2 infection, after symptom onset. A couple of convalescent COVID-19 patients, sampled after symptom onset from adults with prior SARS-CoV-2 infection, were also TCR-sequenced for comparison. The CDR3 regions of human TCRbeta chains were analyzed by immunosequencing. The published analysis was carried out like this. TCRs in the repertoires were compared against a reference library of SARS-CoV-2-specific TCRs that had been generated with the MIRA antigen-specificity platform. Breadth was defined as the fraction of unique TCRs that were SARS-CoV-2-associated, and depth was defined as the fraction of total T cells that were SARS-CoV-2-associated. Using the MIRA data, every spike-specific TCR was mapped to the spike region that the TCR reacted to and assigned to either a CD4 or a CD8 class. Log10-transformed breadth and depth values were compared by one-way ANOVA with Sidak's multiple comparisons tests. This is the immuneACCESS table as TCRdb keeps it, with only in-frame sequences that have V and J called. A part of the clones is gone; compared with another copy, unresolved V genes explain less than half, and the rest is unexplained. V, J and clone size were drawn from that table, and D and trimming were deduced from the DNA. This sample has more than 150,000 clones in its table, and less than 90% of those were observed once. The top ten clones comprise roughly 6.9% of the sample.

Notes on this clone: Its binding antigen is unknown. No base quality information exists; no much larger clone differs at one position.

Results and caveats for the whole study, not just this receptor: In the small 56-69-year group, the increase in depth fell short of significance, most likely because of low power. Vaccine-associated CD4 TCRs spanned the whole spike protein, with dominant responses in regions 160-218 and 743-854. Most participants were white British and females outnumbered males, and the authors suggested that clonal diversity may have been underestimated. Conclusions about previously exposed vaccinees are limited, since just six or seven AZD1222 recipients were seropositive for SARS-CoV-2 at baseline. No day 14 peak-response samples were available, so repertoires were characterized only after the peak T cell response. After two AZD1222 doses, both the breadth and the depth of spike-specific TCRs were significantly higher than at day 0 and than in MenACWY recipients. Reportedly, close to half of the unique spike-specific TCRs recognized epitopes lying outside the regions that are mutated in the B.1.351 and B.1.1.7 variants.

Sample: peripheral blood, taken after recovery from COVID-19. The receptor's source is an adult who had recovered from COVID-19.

The DNA sequence follows: TGCGCCAGCAGCACAACAGACCTCGATGGCTACACCTTC. Its protein product is CASSTTDLDGYTF. Recombination joined TRBV5-1 with TRBJ1-2; confidence is insufficient to name the D gene. Including the terminal cysteine and phenylalanine, the CDR3 comprises 13 residues. The read is trimmed to its CDR3 DNA, 39 bases read in frame from base 1. Sequences SGHRS (CDR1) and YFSETQ (CDR2) are obtained from the germline V gene. The V and J ends are trimmed by 4 bases and 6 bases, leaving 13 bases between them.